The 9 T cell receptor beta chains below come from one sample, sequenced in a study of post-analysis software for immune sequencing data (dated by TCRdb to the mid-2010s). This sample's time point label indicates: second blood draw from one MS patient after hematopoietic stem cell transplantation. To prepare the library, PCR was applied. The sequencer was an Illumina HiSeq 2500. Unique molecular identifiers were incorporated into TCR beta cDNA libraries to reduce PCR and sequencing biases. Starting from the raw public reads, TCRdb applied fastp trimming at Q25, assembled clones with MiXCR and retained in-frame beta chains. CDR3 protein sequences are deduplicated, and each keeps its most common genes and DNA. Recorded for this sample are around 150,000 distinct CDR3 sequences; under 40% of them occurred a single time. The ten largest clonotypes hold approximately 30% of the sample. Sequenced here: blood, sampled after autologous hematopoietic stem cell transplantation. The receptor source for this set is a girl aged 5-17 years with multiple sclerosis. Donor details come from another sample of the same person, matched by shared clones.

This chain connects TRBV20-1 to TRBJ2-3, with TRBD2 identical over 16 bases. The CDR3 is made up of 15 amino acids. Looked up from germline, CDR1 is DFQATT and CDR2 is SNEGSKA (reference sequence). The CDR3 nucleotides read TGCAGGGGACTAGCGGGAGGGCCGGACACAGATACGCAGTATTTT. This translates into CRGLAGGPDTDTQYF.

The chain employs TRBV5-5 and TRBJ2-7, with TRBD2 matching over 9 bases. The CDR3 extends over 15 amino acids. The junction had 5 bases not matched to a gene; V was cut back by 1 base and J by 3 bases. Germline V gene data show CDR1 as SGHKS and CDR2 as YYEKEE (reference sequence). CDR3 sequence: CASSLMASGNYEQYF. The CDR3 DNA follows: TGTGCCAGCAGCTTGATGGCTAGCGGGAACTACGAGCAGTACTTC.

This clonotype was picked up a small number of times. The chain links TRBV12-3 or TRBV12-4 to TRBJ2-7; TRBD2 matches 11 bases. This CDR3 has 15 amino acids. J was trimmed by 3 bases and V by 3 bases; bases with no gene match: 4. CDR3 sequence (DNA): TGTGCCAGCAGTTTTGGGACTAGCGGAGTCTACGAGCAGTACTTC. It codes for CASSFGTSGVYEQYF.

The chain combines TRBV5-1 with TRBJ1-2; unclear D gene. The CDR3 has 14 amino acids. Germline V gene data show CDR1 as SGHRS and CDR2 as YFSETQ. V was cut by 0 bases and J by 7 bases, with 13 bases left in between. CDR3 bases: TGCGCCAGCAGCTTGGTTTTAGGGCGCGCTGGCTACACCTTC. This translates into CASSLVLGRAGYTF.

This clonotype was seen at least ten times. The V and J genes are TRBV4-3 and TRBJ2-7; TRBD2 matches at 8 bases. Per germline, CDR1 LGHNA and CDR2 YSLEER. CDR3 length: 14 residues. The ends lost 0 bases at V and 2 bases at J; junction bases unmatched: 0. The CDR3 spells CASSQDGRAYEQYF. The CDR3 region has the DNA TGCGCCAGCAGCCAAGACGGGAGGGCCTACGAGCAGTACTTC.

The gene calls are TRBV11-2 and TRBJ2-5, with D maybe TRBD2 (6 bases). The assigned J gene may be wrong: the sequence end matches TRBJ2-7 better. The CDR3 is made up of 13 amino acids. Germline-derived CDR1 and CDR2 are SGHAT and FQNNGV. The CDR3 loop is CASSRGWEHEQYF. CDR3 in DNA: TGTGCCAGCAGCCGGGGGTGGGAACACGAGCAGTACTTC.

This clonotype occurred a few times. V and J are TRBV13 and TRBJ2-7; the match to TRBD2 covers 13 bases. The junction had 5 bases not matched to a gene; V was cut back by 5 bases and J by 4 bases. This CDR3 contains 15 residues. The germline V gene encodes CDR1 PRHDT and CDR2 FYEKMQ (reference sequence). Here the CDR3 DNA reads TGTGCCAGCAGCGGTGGGACTAGCGGGAAATACGAGCAGTACTTC. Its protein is CASSGGTSGKYEQYF.

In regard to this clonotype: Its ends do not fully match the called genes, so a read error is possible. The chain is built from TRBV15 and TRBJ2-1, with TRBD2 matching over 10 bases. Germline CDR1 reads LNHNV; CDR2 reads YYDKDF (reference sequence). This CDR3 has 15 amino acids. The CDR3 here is CAISSGGGSYNEQFF. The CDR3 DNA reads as TGTGCCATCAGCAGCGGGGGGGGCTCCTACAATGAGCAGTTCTTC.

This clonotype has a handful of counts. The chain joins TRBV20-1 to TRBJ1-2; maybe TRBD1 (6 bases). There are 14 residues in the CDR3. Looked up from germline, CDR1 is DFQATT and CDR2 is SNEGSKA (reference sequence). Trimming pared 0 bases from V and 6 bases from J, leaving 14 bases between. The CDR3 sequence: CSARDLGAPDGYTF. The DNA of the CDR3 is TGCAGTGCTAGAGATCTGGGGGCGCCGGATGGCTACACCTTC.